This TCR beta chain was recorded in a study of cytomegalovirus exposure and HLA in healthy donors (TCRdb year 2017). About the full investigation: An earlier analysis of fewer than 750 of the donors reported about 260 Gb of sequence data and around 100 million unique TCR beta sequences obtained from 150 million to 200 million T cells. Donor age, sex, ethnicity and CMV serostatus were compiled alongside the repertoire data. The study was designed to test whether signatures of past pathogen exposure could be identified by cataloging public T cell receptors. An earlier analysis of around 580 of the donors used high-throughput TCR beta sequencing to judge whether each TCR beta V gene segment behaved as functional or pseudogenic. A later analysis re-analyzed previously published TCR beta repertoires from 666 donors and added high-resolution HLA genotyping to study TCR occurrence patterns. Of the 300 to 450 genotyped donors, roughly 85% fell in the genetic ancestry cluster associated with self-reported Caucasian donors. Roughly 5 DR-DQ haplotypes were treated as single units for association and clustering because of strong linkage in the cohort. Genome-wide SNP genotypes for about three fifths of the 666 donors were used in a later genetic analysis, which treated that subset as a discovery cohort. In addition to the first cohort of roughly 700 subjects, a separate validation cohort of 120 different subjects was used. Roughly 300 gigabases of sequencing data and around 85 million unique TCR sequences made up an early release that covered approximately 620 HLA-typed donors. All discovery cohort repertoires had been generated using a single sequencing platform. The number of donors typed differed by locus, with 629-630 for A, B, C, DRB1 and DQB1, roughly 520 for DQA1, under 610 for DPA1, and around 460 for DPB1. High-throughput TCR immunosequencing, statistical association of individual TCRs with disease status, and machine learning were combined to predict cytomegalovirus infection status. Class I and class II HLA loci were covered by the typing at four-digit resolution. Among 398 genotyped donors of the cohort, an average of roughly 240,000 unique TCR beta nucleotide sequences were sequenced per donor, about a sixth of them non-productive. The later analysis used no new phenotypic data to find candidate immune exposures, relying instead on TCR beta sequences and their occurrence across donors. The study profiled the T cell repertoires of about 720 subjects by immunosequencing and related them to cytomegalovirus serostatus.

The research as a whole found: Because counts were too low, more than 15 rarely observed V segments, including chromosome 9 orphons, were left out of the earlier analysis of about 620 of the donors. According to the authors, the approach could potentially be generalized to other disease states and immunological phenotypes. For the cohort, immune exposure information was limited to CMV serostatus. A further reported finding was that TCR beta sequences accurately predicted the HLA-A and HLA-B alleles for most subjects in the first cohort. An association between a missense DCLRE1C variant and V-gene and J-gene trimming of TCR beta chains was found in a later genetic analysis and replicated in an independent cohort. In vitro tests confirmed that a few of the cytomegalovirus-associated TCR beta chains recognize cytomegalovirus antigens. Specific HLA alleles were associated with roughly 16,000 TCR beta sequences at a false discovery rate of 0.05 in a later analysis. A later analysis found that HLA-associated TCR beta chains were more clonally expanded and had lower generation probabilities than equally common non-associated chains. Some IMGT-functional V segments, including TRBV6-2 and TRBV6-3, could not be distinguished by the 87-base-pair reads and were therefore excluded. The classifier was reported to diagnose cytomegalovirus status with high specificity and sensitivity in both the original cohort and the validation cohort. The presence/absence analyses assumed that sequencing depth was roughly uniform across donors, and that assumption may not be true. HLA typing was unavailable for some donors at each locus, so association tests used only the typed subset. Strong co-occurrence of HLA alleles, especially DR and DQ, made assigning TCR associations to individual alleles difficult. Compared with the approximately 700-donor mean, donors in an Asian-associated ancestry cluster had fewer N-insertions in productive TCRs, according to a later genetic analysis. Most TCR sequences were observed very rarely across donors, whereas some public TCRs were present in many individuals. In a later analysis, most CMV-associated TCR beta chains were found to appear HLA-restricted, with HLA associations seemingly driven largely by CMV exposure. According to a later analysis, TCR association rates differed among HLA loci, with DRB1 alleles showing the most associated TCRs and HLA-C alleles showing the fewest. This cohort had only TCR beta chains sequenced, and the lack of alpha or paired-chain data limited which features could be detected. Several of the top co-occurrence clusters appeared to be linked to parvovirus B19, influenza, CMV and Epstein-Barr virus, according to a later analysis. Linkage disequilibrium might explain the correlated functional status among segregating V segments, but an unknown experimental factor could not be ruled out. A total of roughly 160 TCR beta chains were listed by the study as associated with cytomegalovirus. The sequencing pipeline was judged likely to have produced a cluster of highly shared sequence variants as a technical artifact. In an earlier analysis of more than 500 of the donors, most TCR beta V segments appeared in productive rearrangements about 90% or about 30% of the time, broadly matching IMGT annotations.

The cohort consisted of 650 to 700 healthy bone marrow donors. At the time of sampling, all cohort members were nominally healthy, though unrecorded immune exposures were likely present. The donor tested CMV seropositive and was one of the 289 seropositive cohort members. A peripheral blood sample was collected from each donor, and TCR beta sequencing was performed on peripheral blood mononuclear cells. Genomic DNA was extracted from the blood cell samples with the Qiagen DNeasy Blood Extraction Kit. Library creation used the immunoSEQ multiplex PCR assay. For the multiplex PCR, a mixture combining 60 forward primers for TCR Vbeta segments and 13 reverse primers for TCR Jbeta segments was used. Amplification of the CDR3 region of rearranged TCR beta genes was performed with a multiplex PCR assay on genomic DNA. On the Illumina HiSeq System, the amplified TCR beta libraries were sequenced as 87-base-pair reads. Per the source publication's procedure: In a later analysis, approximately 74 million unique TCR beta chains were counted across the 500 to 700 repertoires, and about 10 million of these chains were shared by at least two donors. To remove PCR and sequencing errors, raw reads were error-corrected and collapsed into unique sequences using a nearest-neighbor algorithm that merged closely related sequences. Alignment of CDR3 sequences to IMGT reference sequences was used to assign V, D and J gene segments. For a sequence to be retained, a match of at least six nucleotides was required to both a V gene segment and a J gene segment. A rearrangement was called productive if the CDR3 had no stop codons and remained in frame with V and J, and every other rearrangement was called non-productive. Following IMGT convention, CDR3 was defined as the stretch from the second conserved V-encoded cysteine to the conserved J-encoded phenylalanine. The earlier analysis of a few hundred of the donors excluded any sequence lacking an unambiguous match to a single V gene segment. In an earlier analysis of more than 500 of the donors, a V segment was called functional when productive rearrangements were above 56.7%, and segregating when the standard deviation between donors exceeded 5%. A statistical classification framework was developed to diagnose cytomegalovirus status using the catalog of TCR beta chain sequences. A later analysis assigned V and J genes by comparing TCR nucleotide sequences with IMGT/GENE-DB human TR gene sequences. The TCRdist pipeline was used in a later analysis to assign CDR3 sequences and most-parsimonious VDJ recombination scenarios. In a later analysis, each TCR beta chain was defined by its CDR3 amino acid sequence together with its V-gene family, and reads without a unique V-gene family were excluded. A later analysis removed several hundred highly shared, low-generation-probability nucleotide sequences to deal with suspected cross-contamination and a sequencing artifact. In a later analysis, a clonal expansion index was calculated for each public chain from normalized within-repertoire ranks of inferred template counts. In a later analysis, generation probabilities were computed with a VDJ recombination model fitted to out-of-frame rearrangements, and the resulting probabilities were checked against IGoR. A later analysis scored TCR-TCR, TCR-HLA and TCR-CMV co-occurrence with hypergeometric tests, applying a repertoire-size bias correction to TCR pairs. False discovery rates were estimated in a later analysis by permuting HLA or CMV assignments 20 times. In a later analysis, co-occurring TCRs were grouped using DBSCAN, with TCRdist sequence similarity added in when clustering inside HLA-allele-positive subsets. Repertoires with fewer than 30,000 or more than 120,000 public chains were left out of co-occurrence clustering, as were five repertoires with anomalous nucleotide sharing. The immuneACCESS repertoire file appears here via TCRdb, limited to in-frame rearrangements. These files lack a portion of the clones; in checked studies, under half of the deficit traces to unresolved V genes, and the cause of the others is not known. The V and J calls and clone size are taken from that table; D and trimming were inferred from the DNA. For this sample there are about 210,000 clones; about 83% appear just once. Roughly 10% of the sample comes from the top ten.

CDR1 and CDR2, looked up from the germline V gene, are SGHRS and YFSETQ. Trimming leaves V shorter by 4 bases and J shorter by 1 base, with the junction holding 10 bases beyond the gene matches. The CDR3, from cysteine to phenylalanine, totals 16 residues. Only the CDR3 portion is preserved as DNA: 48 bases, with reading frame beginning at the first base. Points on this clone: Its antigen remains undetermined. Per-base qualities were not stored, and no clone one base away is much larger.

Recombination joined TRBV5-1 with TRBJ1-1, and 7 junctional nucleotides match TRBD1. Sequences were obtained from PBMCs. The TCR sequence derives from a woman in her 50s in good health and CMV-seropositive. The encoded CDR3 is CASSPPFGQANTEAFF. The DNA is as follows: TGCGCCAGCAGCCCCCCTTTCGGACAGGCGAACACTGAAGCTTTCTTT.